The next 8 T cell receptor beta chains were all read from a single sample in a study of molecular identifiers for immune sequencing clone quantification. Each CDR3 protein is one row after TCRdb ran MiXCR on the PCR reads. The sample gives 550,000 to 750,000 distinct CDR3 sequences, just under 20% of which show up once; roughly 0.83% is in the top ten. Specimen: naive CD8+ T cells from blood, with Jurkat cell RNA spiked in. Noted subset: FACS-sorted CD8+CD4-CCR7+CD45RA+ naive T cells. These TCRs come from a human donor in good health. Some libraries in this study had Jurkat cell RNA spiked in.

In its sample, this clonotype was seen many times. This chain links TRBV4-3 with TRBJ1-1; the D gene is possibly TRBD1 (6 bases). Trimming took off 0 bases at V and 1 base at J, with 15 bases between the two ends. Germline V gene lookup returns CDR1 LGHNA and CDR2 YSLEER. The CDR3 has 17 amino acids. The CDR3 region has the DNA TGCGCCAGCAGCCAAGATTGGATAGGGGGGCGGAACACTGAAGCTTTCTTT. Translated, it gives CASSQDWIGGRNTEAFF.

There are many counts of this clonotype. CDR3 in DNA: TGTGCCAGCTCAAACGGCGAGACGAACACTGAAGCTTTCTTT. It codes for CASSNGETNTEAFF. The chain couples TRBV18 to TRBJ1-1; D unresolved. CDR1 is KGHSH, CDR2 LQKENI, per germline. V lost 5 bases and J 1 base, leaving 11 bases between the germline ends. The CDR3 has 14 residues.

This clonotype was detected only once. A much bigger clone sits one base away, suggesting this may be a read error. This is likely a read error, given that the CDR3 carries no conserved phenylalanine or tryptophan at its end. The chain carries TRBV5-1 and TRBJ1-1; D may be TRBD1 (6 bases). This CDR3 is built from 14 residues. The ends were cut back, 5 bases at V and 1 base at J, with 12 bases in the middle. Germline-derived CDR1 and CDR2 are SGHRS and YFSETQ. For the CDR3, the DNA is TGCGCCAGCAGGACAGGACAGCCGAACACTGAAGCTTTCCTT. Translation gives CASRTGQPNTEAFL.

This clonotype was recorded many times. This chain joins TRBV6-6 and TRBJ2-3, with TRBD2 matching 10 bases. J lost 0 bases, V lost 2 bases, and 5 bases had no gene match. CDR3 length: 17 amino acids. Germline CDR1 is MNHNY and CDR2 is SVGAGI (reference sequence). The CDR3 sequence: CASSYSLAGASTDTQYF. In DNA form, the CDR3 reads TGTGCCAGCAGTTACAGTCTAGCGGGAGCCAGCACAGATACGCAGTATTTT.

This clonotype was recorded at least ten times. V and J are TRBV24-1 and TRBJ1-5; no clear D. Germline CDR1 is KGHDR and CDR2 is SFDVKD. V was clipped by 3 bases and J by 4 bases, with 12 bases between them. The CDR3 is 15 residues long. The CDR3 DNA sequence: TGTGCCACCAGTGATCCGGACGGTAGAAATCAGCCCCAGCATTTT. Amino acids: CATSDPDGRNQPQHF.

With regard to this clonotype: The junction shows a germline mismatch at one end, possibly a read error. V usage is TRBV5-6 and J usage is TRBJ2-3; D possibly corresponds to TRBD2 (5 bases). CDR1 and CDR2 (germline): SGHDT, YYEEEE. The CDR3 has 15 residues. The CDR3: CACSLGYRRIDTQYF. The CDR3 region has the DNA TGCGCCTGCAGCTTGGGCTACCGGAGGATCGATACGCAGTATTTT.

In this sample, this clonotype turned up once. A much bigger clone sits one base away, suggesting this may be a read error. Lacking the conserved final phenylalanine or tryptophan, this CDR3 likely reflects a read error. V is TRBV29-1 and J is TRBJ2-7; the match to TRBD1 covers 9 bases. The V and J ends lost 6 bases and 2 bases, in that order; junction bases with no gene match: 8. The CDR3 extends over 14 amino acids. Per the germline V gene, CDR1 is SQVTM and CDR2 is ANQGSEA. DNA for the CDR3: TGCAGCGTCTCAGGGACAGGGTATCCCTACGAGCAGTACCTC. Protein product: CSVSGTGYPYEQYL.

The chain couples TRBV6-2 or TRBV6-3 to TRBJ2-2, with TRBD2 matching over 9 bases. The CDR3 spans 18 residues. The junction had 8 bases not matched to a gene; V was cut back by 0 bases and J by 3 bases. Germline-derived CDR1 and CDR2 are MNHEY and SVGEGT. The CDR3 bases are TGTGCCAGCAGTTACTCCCCTAGCGGGACTAGGTACACCGGGGAGCTGTTTTTT. Residues: CASSYSPSGTRYTGELFF.